This T cell receptor (beta chain) is from a study of blood T cell repertoires in COVID-19. Study background: Samples of COVID-19 (acute and convalescent) were obtained from the United States, Italy and Spain. Sample material is recorded as cDNA or gDNA derived from T cells, B-cell-depleted T cells, or PBMCs.

Authors' processing steps: Estimation of nucleated cell counts was performed using reference gene primer amplification. The data were produced by immunoSEQ multiplex PCR, yet TCRdb's version contains in-frame clones alone and is incomplete. V and J calls plus clone size are reproduced from that table; the DNA served to infer D and trimming. Counted here are 50,000 to 85,000 clones, about four fifths occurring once; the ten biggest clones make up 8.5% to 10%. The germline V gene has CDR1 MNHNY and CDR2 SVGAGI (reference sequence). The CDR3 contains 13 residues. V was cut by 3 bases and J by 0 bases, with 5 bases left in between.

The V call is TRBV6-6, the J call TRBJ1-1, with unresolved D. The source is a human donor in a cohort sampled during active COVID-19. The sequencing sample was made of peripheral blood. CDR3 in amino acids: CASSYFVNTEAFF. The CDR3 nucleotides read TGTGCCAGCAGTTATTTCGTGAACACTGAAGCTTTCTTT.